This T cell receptor beta chain originates from a study of CD8+ T cells in alopecia areata (dated by TCRdb to about 2018). The study in broad terms: The treated patients, all with moderate-to-severe alopecia areata, were enrolled in an open-label pilot trial of oral tofacitinib given at 5 to 10 mg twice daily. Patients on tofacitinib were biopsied at baseline and after 4 and 24 weeks of treatment, and several of the patients also had a later scalp biopsy. Tofacitinib was given for 6 to 18 months, followed by 6 months of follow-up off drug to assess delayed response and recurrence. immunoSEQ multiplex PCR using 35 Vbeta forward primers and 13 Jbeta reverse primers was used to amplify TCRbeta CDR3 regions. Scalp clonality was compared among normal scalp (n=4), patchy alopecia areata scalp (n=8), and alopecia totalis/universalis scalp (n=8). The SALT score, which quantifies the percentage of affected scalp surface area, was used to measure disease severity in treated patients. RNA was obtained with the PAXgene miRNA kit for fixed scalp, the miRNeasy kit for PBMCs, and the RNeasy kit for mouse skin. High-throughput TCRbeta sequencing was used to examine T cell clonal expansion in alopecia areata in both the C3H/HeJ mouse model and human patients. Scalp tissue and sorted CD4+ and CD8+ peripheral blood T cells from patchy and totalis/universalis alopecia areata patients and from healthy controls were covered by human TCRbeta sequencing. Broad study findings and their caveats: During tofacitinib treatment, many expanded lesional clones stuck around in both scalp and blood, and this persistence may partly explain why relapse happens after treatment is stopped. Because the treated cohort was small and included a single nonresponder, larger studies are needed to assess links between baseline CD8+ expansion and response. Scalp TCR repertoire analysis is complicated because resident alphabeta T cells in normal human skin are also sequenced, whereas mouse skin is dominated by gammadelta T cells. Higher clonality and more expanded CD8+ clones were observed in lesional scalp than in normal scalp, particularly in alopecia totalis/universalis, a finding suggestive of antigenic drive. TCR sequences shared between patients were less clear than in mice, possibly partly because of HLA diversity in the patient population. Scalp clonality and the number of expanded CD8+ clones among the top 100 scalp clones were significantly decreased by tofacitinib.

Explained via the paper, the treatment or condition label denotes: oral pan-JAK inhibitor, 5-10 mg twice daily. Peripheral blood and lesional scalp punch biopsies were obtained from patients with alopecia areata. PBMCs were separated by density centrifugation and stained for CD3, CD4 and CD8, after which CD4+ and CD8+ T cells were sorted on a FACSAria. The library came from the immunoSEQ multiplex PCR assay. RNA was extracted from all samples and reverse transcribed into cDNA as template for TCR sequencing. First-strand cDNA was synthesized with SuperScript III using a 2:1 mix of oligo-dT and random hexamers. Amplification bias was assessed with a synthetic immune receptor repertoire, and residual bias was removed computationally. Regarding the original processing steps: Raw reads were preprocessed for error removal, and CDR3 was defined according to IMGT conventions as running from the conserved cysteine to phenylalanine. To get clonality, Shannon entropy was normalized by log2 of the number of productive unique TCRs and the result was subtracted from 1. Whether scalp clones were CD4 or CD8 was inferred by matching scalp TCRbeta sequences against CD4 and CD8 repertoires sorted from blood. The immuneACCESS repertoire file appears here via TCRdb, limited to in-frame rearrangements. These files lack a portion of the clones; in checked studies, under half of the deficit traces to unresolved V genes, and the cause of the others is not known. The V and J calls and clone size were taken over from that table, and D and trimming were inferred from the DNA. This sample has about 270,000 clones in its table, and roughly 63% of those were observed once. Around 0.92% of the sample rests with the top ten.

As to this clone: Its antigen has not been determined. No base-level quality is on record; no much larger clone is a single base apart.

As encoded in the germline V gene, CDR1 is SGHTA while CDR2 is FQGTGA. Unmatched junction bases come to 10, with V trimmed by 5 bases and J by 3 bases. Its CDR3 holds 17 amino acids, cysteine through phenylalanine. Only CDR3 DNA is held: 51 bases, read in frame from base 1. This clonotype was sampled from a human donor with alopecia areata. Here the sequenced sample was CD4+ T cells sorted from blood, taken at week 52, from a patient treated with tofacitinib. The rearranged chain carries TRBV7-3 and TRBJ2-6, and 7 junctional nucleotides match TRBD1. The CDR3 reads as follows: CASSAPGQGVGANVLTF. The nucleotide sequence reads TGTGCCAGCAGCGCGCCCGGCCAGGGGGTTGGGGCCAACGTCCTGACTTTC. With the rest looked up from the reference TRBV7-3 and TRBJ2-6 genes rather than sequenced, the full variable domain is GAGVSQTPSNKVTEKGKYVELRCDPISGHTALYWYRQSLGQGPEFLIYFQGTGAADDSGLPNDRFFAVRPEGSVSTLKIQRTERGDSAVYLCASSAPGQGVGANVLTFGAGSRLTVL.